These 28 T cell receptor beta chains share one sample of origin, sequenced in a study of ipilimumab plus nivolumab after autologous stem cell transplantation. Only in-frame clones appear in the TCRdb table, and some are missing; sequencing was by immunoSEQ multiplex PCR. The sample shows more than 9,500 clones, 69% of them seen only once. The sequencing used PBMCs, collected in a trial of ipilimumab plus nivolumab as post-transplant consolidation. These receptors originate from a male donor with diffuse large B-cell lymphoma.

The chain combines TRBV12-5 with TRBJ1-2; D is possibly TRBD1 (5 bases). This CDR3 is 17 amino acids long. Germline values: CDR1 LGHNT, CDR2 FRNRAP. Trimming removed 5 bases at V and 4 bases at J, with 23 bases between. The CDR3 reads CASGGVILQGKIYGYTF. The CDR3, as DNA: TGTGCTAGTGGTGGAGTTATTTTGCAGGGAAAGATCTATGGCTACACCTTC.

This clone occurred a few times. The V and J genes are TRBV30 and TRBJ1-4; D remains unclear. Germline CDR1 GTSNPN, CDR2 SVGIG (reference sequence). The CDR3 has 16 amino acids. V was cut by 0 bases and J by 0 bases, with 11 bases left in between. CDR3: CAWSVPLTSTNEKLFF. CDR3 DNA sequence: TGTGCCTGGAGTGTACCACTGACATCAACTAATGAAAAACTGTTTTTT.

The chain links TRBV7-3 to TRBJ2-1; 7 bases line up with TRBD2. The CDR3 is made up of 13 amino acids. CDR1 is SGHTA, CDR2 FQGTGA, per germline. V lost 3 bases and J lost 7; bases outside the gene matches: 3. The CDR3 DNA sequence: TGTGCCAGCAGCTTGGGCGGGAGTAATGAGCAGTTCTTC. The encoded protein is CASSLGGSNEQFF.

This chain connects TRBV5-1 to TRBJ2-7; 9 bases fit TRBD1. V was pared by 0 bases and J by 2 bases, with 3 bases of the junction left unmatched. CDR3 length: 15 residues. In germline, CDR1 is SGHRS, CDR2 YFSETQ. CDR3 amino acids: CASSLAGQGPYEQYF. CDR3 sequence (DNA): TGCGCCAGCAGCTTGGCGGGACAGGGACCCTACGAGCAGTACTTC. Full variable domain (rest looked up from reference TRBV5-1 and TRBJ2-7): KAGVTQTPRYLIKTRGQQVTLSCSPISGHRSVSWYQQTPGQGLQFLFEYFSETQRNKGNFPGRFSGRQFSNSRSEMNVSTLELGDSALYLCASSLAGQGPYEQYFGPGTRLTVT.

Comments on this clone: The junction and the germline gene differ at one end; a read error may be behind it. The chain is built from TRBV7-7 and TRBJ2-7, with a weak D call TRBD1 (5 bases). CDR1 is SSHAT and CDR2 is FNYEAQ in the germline V gene (reference sequence). The CDR3 contains 13 residues. The CDR3: CASSLGQGDEQYF. The CDR3 bases are TGTGCTAGCAGCTTAGGACAAGGGGACGAGCAGTACTTC.

The chain is built from TRBV5-6 and TRBJ2-7; D may be TRBD1 (6 bases). V shed 0 bases and J shed 2 bases, with 15 bases lying between them. Per germline, CDR1 SGHDT and CDR2 YYEEEE. The CDR3 contains 16 residues. The CDR3 DNA is TGTGCCAGCAGCTTGGAGGGACACCGTCGTACCTACGAGCAGTACTTC. This translates into CASSLEGHRRTYEQYF.

The V and J genes are TRBV6-1 and TRBJ2-1; TRBD2 agrees at 7 bases. The CDR3 extends over 16 amino acids. The junction had 14 bases not matched to a gene; V was cut back by 4 bases and J by 8 bases. In germline, CDR1 is MNHNS, CDR2 SASEGT. The CDR3 sequence: CASSGGGYTGIDEQFF. In DNA form, the CDR3 reads TGTGCCAGCAGTGGGGGGGGGTACACTGGTATCGATGAGCAGTTCTTC.

This chain connects TRBV10-2 to TRBJ1-3; 7 nucleotides match TRBD1. The germline gives CDR1 WSHSY, CDR2 SAAADI. CDR3 size: 14 residues. J lost 2 bases, V lost 3 bases, and 1 base had no gene match. The CDR3 sequence is CASSDDRAGNTIYF. The CDR3 nucleotides are TGCGCCAGCAGTGACGACAGGGCTGGAAACACCATATATTTT.

This chain uses TRBV30 with TRBJ2-5, with 10 bases identical to TRBD1. The germline gives CDR1 GTSNPN, CDR2 SVGIG (reference sequence). The junction had 8 bases not matched to a gene; V was cut back by 8 bases and J by 8 bases. The CDR3 is 12 amino acids. The CDR3 sequence: CAGDRGRGTQYF. In DNA form, the CDR3 reads TGTGCCGGTGACAGGGGGCGAGGTACCCAGTACTTC.

CDR3 coding DNA: TGCAGCGTCGGACAGATGTTCTACGAGCAGTACTTC. It codes for CSVGQMFYEQYF. The chain links TRBV29-1 to TRBJ2-7, with D maybe TRBD1 (6 bases). CDR1 and CDR2 from the germline V gene are SQVTM and ANQGSEA. The V gene lost 6 bases and the J gene lost 3 bases, with 12 bases spanning the gap. This CDR3 spans 12 amino acids.

The chain employs TRBV25-1 and TRBJ1-1; D remains unclear. Trimming pared 4 bases from V and 6 bases from J, leaving 15 bases between. The CDR3 runs 14 residues. Germline-derived CDR1 and CDR2 are MGHDK and SYGVNS. This CDR3 reads CASSAAGIGPEAFF. The CDR3 coding sequence is TGTGCCAGCAGTGCCGCCGGGATAGGGCCTGAAGCTTTCTTT.

About this clone itself: A read error may produce the germline difference seen at one junction end. The gene calls are TRBV7-8 and TRBJ2-1, with 10 bases matching TRBD2. The CDR3 has 16 amino acids. Per germline, CDR1 SGHVS and CDR2 FQNEAQ. The CDR3 sequence: CASSLGTSGVYNEQFF. As DNA, the CDR3 is TGTGCCAGCAGTTTAGGAACTAGCGGGGTCTACAATGAGCAGTTCTTC.

The genes are TRBV7-2 and TRBJ1-5, with D maybe TRBD1 (5 bases). The CDR3 has 14 amino acids. The ends were cut back, 5 bases at V and 0 bases at J, with 8 bases in the middle. From germline, CDR1 is SGHTA and CDR2 FQGNSA. CDR3 sequence reads: CASSPTVSNQPQHF. The CDR3 DNA reads TGTGCCAGCAGCCCGACAGTTAGCAATCAGCCCCAGCATTTT.

The V call is TRBV4-1, the J call TRBJ2-2; D is perhaps TRBD1 (6 bases). CDR1 and CDR2 from the germline V gene are MGHRA and YSYEKL. V was cut by 0 bases and J by 4 bases, with 15 bases left in between. This CDR3 spans 17 amino acids. The CDR3 sequence is CASSQDRVGAVTGELFF. The CDR3, as DNA: TGCGCCAGCAGCCAAGATCGAGTGGGGGCGGTCACCGGGGAGCTGTTTTTT.

V usage is TRBV27 and J usage is TRBJ2-7; TRBD2 agrees at 9 bases. CDR1 MNHEY and CDR2 SMNVEV come from the germline V gene (reference sequence). The CDR3 sequence is 15 residues long. After removal of 5 bases from V and 4 bases from J, the junction contained 9 bases not matched to a gene. The CDR3 region is CASSVGLAVVYEQYF. As DNA, the CDR3 is TGTGCCAGCAGTGTGGGACTAGCAGTGGTTTACGAGCAGTACTTC.

V is TRBV6-6 and J is TRBJ1-4, with 8 bases that match TRBD1. Germline CDR1 reads MNHNY; CDR2 reads SVGAGI (reference sequence). Trimming cost V 3 bases and J 7 bases; bases outside gene matches: 4. The CDR3 covers 14 residues. As DNA, the CDR3 is TGTGCCAGCAGTTATACCAGGGGGCCTGAAAAACTGTTTTTT. This sequence encodes CASSYTRGPEKLFF.

The chain couples TRBV14 to TRBJ2-2, with D uncertain. Germline CDR1 reads SGHDN; CDR2 reads FVKESK. CDR3 length: 12 residues. V lost 8 bases and J 2 bases, leaving 6 bases between the germline ends. The chain's CDR3 is CASGVNTGELFF. The CDR3 DNA follows: TGTGCCAGCGGGGTTAACACCGGGGAGCTGTTTTTT. Full variable domain (outside the CDR3, taken from reference TRBV14 and TRBJ2-2): EAGVTQFPSHSVIEKGQTVTLRCDPISGHDNLYWYRRVMGKEIKFLLHFVKESKQDESGMPNNRFLAERTGGTYSTLKVQPAELEDSGVYFCASGVNTGELFFGEGSRLTVL.

This chain links TRBV9 with TRBJ2-7; TRBD2 matches at 7 bases. The J segment lost 0 bases and the V segment lost 3 bases, leaving 6 bases of the junction unmatched. Germline V gives CDR1 SGDLS, CDR2 YYNGEE. The CDR3 totals 15 residues. The CDR3 region is CASSALASSSYEQYF. CDR3 bases: TGTGCCAGCAGCGCACTAGCGTCTAGCTCCTACGAGCAGTACTTC.

This clone appeared a few times. The chain carries TRBV6-1 and TRBJ2-5; 10 nucleotides agree with TRBD2. The germline V gene has CDR1 MNHNS and CDR2 SASEGT. This CDR3 is built from 17 residues. Unmatched junction bases numbered 7, after V lost 1 base and J lost 2 bases. The chain's CDR3 is CASSEGSGRALQETQYF. Here the CDR3 DNA reads TGTGCCAGCAGTGAAGGGAGCGGGAGGGCCCTACAAGAGACCCAGTACTTC.

This rearrangement joins TRBV7-2 to TRBJ2-3; 7 positions agree with TRBD2. Germline CDR1 and CDR2: SGHTA and FQGNSA. CDR3 length: 17 residues. Trimming removed 1 base from V and 3 bases from J; junction bases left unmatched: 10. CDR3 loop: CASSLVVRAGRTDTQYF. Here the CDR3 DNA reads TGTGCCAGCAGCTTAGTGGTTAGAGCGGGACGAACAGATACGCAGTATTTT.

The rearrangement uses TRBV11-2 and TRBJ1-3; D uncertain. This CDR3 has 17 amino acids. Deletions cut 3 bases from V and 2 bases from J, with 17 bases between. CDR1 is SGHAT, CDR2 FQNNGV, per germline. CDR3 bases: TGTGCCAGCAGCTTTTACGGGGATAGTGGCCCTGGAAACACCATATATTTT. Amino acids: CASSFYGDSGPGNTIYF.

The V and J genes are TRBV7-8 and TRBJ1-5; D is ambiguous. Per germline, CDR1 SGHVS and CDR2 FQNEAQ. V lost 5 bases to trimming and J lost 2 bases, with 16 bases between them. The length of the CDR3 is 16 residues. The CDR3 loop is CASSLHAGLGNQPQHF. Written as DNA, the CDR3 is TGTGCCAGCAGCCTCCACGCGGGCCTAGGCAATCAGCCCCAGCATTTT.

V and J are TRBV11-2 and TRBJ1-1; D is unresolved. Trimming left V 4 bases short and J 1 base short, with 10 bases between. Germline assignment: CDR1 SGHAT and CDR2 FQNNGV. CDR3 length: 14 residues. The CDR3 loop reads CASSSIGGNTEAFF. CDR3 in DNA: TGTGCCAGCAGCTCGATCGGTGGGAACACTGAAGCTTTCTTT.

With respect to this clone: The germline gene is not matched at one end of the junction; a read error may be the cause. The chain links TRBV2 to TRBJ2-1, with no clear D. The CDR3 spans 14 residues. The germline CDR1 and CDR2 sequences are SNHLY and FYNNEI. CDR3 coding DNA: TGTGCCAGCAGCGAAGATAGCTCCTACAATGAGCAGTTCTTC. Translated, it gives CASSEDSSYNEQFF.

The chain couples TRBV6-6 to TRBJ2-5, with 11 bases aligning to TRBD2. Germline values: CDR1 MNHNY, CDR2 SVGAGI (reference sequence). After removal of 5 bases from V and 4 bases from J, the junction contained 9 bases not matched to a gene. CDR3 length equals 16 residues. The CDR3 DNA follows: TGTGCCAGCAGTCAGATACTAGCGGGAGCATCAGAGACCCAGTACTTC. It codes for CASSQILAGASETQYF.

The V gene is TRBV6-5, the J gene TRBJ2-7; weak D call: TRBD1 (5 bases). The V and J ends lost 5 bases and 3 bases respectively, with 14 bases between them. The CDR3 covers 14 residues. Germline assignment: CDR1 MNHEY and CDR2 SVGAGI. The CDR3 is CASSRVRQGYEQYF. CDR3 nucleotides: TGTGCCAGCAGTAGGGTCAGGCAGGGCTACGAGCAGTACTTC.

A remark on this clone: At one boundary the junction diverges from the germline segment, which might be a read error. V gene TRBV4-1 combines with J gene TRBJ2-1; tentatively, D is TRBD2 (5 bases). The germline gives CDR1 MGHRA, CDR2 YSYEKL. The CDR3 covers 13 residues. The CDR3 DNA follows: TGCGCCAACAGCCAAGAGGGCTACAATGAGCAGTTCTTC. Translating gives CANSQEGYNEQFF.

The chain carries TRBV6-1 and TRBJ1-2, with D possibly being TRBD1 (5 bases). The length of the CDR3 is 12 residues. V was clipped by 8 bases and J by 6 bases, with 13 bases between them. The V gene's germline CDR1 is MNHNS and CDR2 SASEGT. CDR3 sequence (DNA): TGTGCCAGCGGTGGGGGAAAAGATGGCTACACCTTC. Protein: CASGGGKDGYTF.